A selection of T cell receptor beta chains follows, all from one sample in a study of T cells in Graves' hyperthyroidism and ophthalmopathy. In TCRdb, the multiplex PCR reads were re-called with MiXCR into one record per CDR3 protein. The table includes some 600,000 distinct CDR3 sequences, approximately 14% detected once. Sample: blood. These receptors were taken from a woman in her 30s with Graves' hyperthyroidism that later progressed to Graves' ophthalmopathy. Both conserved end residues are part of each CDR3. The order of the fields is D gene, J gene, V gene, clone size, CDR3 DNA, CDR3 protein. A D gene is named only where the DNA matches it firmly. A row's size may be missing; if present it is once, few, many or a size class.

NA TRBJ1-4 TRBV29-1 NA TGCAGCGTTGAAACACGTCCTGAAAAACTGTTTTTT CSVETRPEKLFF
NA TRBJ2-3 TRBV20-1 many TGCAGTGCCCCGGGACTCAGCACAGATACGCAGTATTTT CSAPGLSTDTQYF
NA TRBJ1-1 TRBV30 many TGTGCCTGGGGACGGGAGAACACTGAAGCTTTCTTT CAWGRENTEAFF
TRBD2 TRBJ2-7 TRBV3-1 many TGTGCCAGCAGCCCGTCGGGTAGCGGGAGCGGCGAGCAGTACTTC CASSPSGSGSGEQYF
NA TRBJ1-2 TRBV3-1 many TGTGCCAGCAGCGGCCCGGGAGGTAACTATGGCTACACCTTC CASSGPGGNYGYTF
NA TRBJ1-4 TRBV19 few TGTGCCAGTAACCCCCGGACAGTAAATGAAAAACTGTTTTTT CASNPRTVNEKLFF
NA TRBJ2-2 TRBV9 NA TGTGCCAGCAGCGTAGACCCCCCCGGGGAGCTGTTTTTT CASSVDPPGELFF
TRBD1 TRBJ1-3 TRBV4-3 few TGCGCCAGCAGCCCTCAACAGGGGATATTCTCTGGAAACACCATATATTTT CASSPQQGIFSGNTIYF
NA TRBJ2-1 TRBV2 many TGTGCCAGCAGGGGAAGGCCGGGACTGGTTGACAATGAGCAGTTCTTC CASRGRPGLVDNEQFF
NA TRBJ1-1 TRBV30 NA TGTGCCTGGAGTGTACAAGTGAACACTGAATCTTTCTTT CAWSVQVNTESFF
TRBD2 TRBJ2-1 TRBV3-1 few TGTGCCAGCAGCCAACCTAGCGGGAATTACAATGAGCAGTTCTTC CASSQPSGNYNEQFF
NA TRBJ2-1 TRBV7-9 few TGTGCCAGCAGCTTCGGAGAGGGCCATTCCTACAATGAGCAGTTCTTC CASSFGEGHSYNEQFF
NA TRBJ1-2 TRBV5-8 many TGTGCCAGCAGCTCCTCCCGTACTGGGTCCTATGGCTACACCTTC CASSSSRTGSYGYTF
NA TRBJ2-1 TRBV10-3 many TGTGCCATCAGTGAGCCCAGGGTCAATGAGCAGTTCTTC CAISEPRVNEQFF
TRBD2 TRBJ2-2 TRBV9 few TGTGCCAGCAGCGCCCGGGAGGGGCAGAACACCGGGGAGCTGTTTTTT CASSAREGQNTGELFF
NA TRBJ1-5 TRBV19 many TGTGCCAGTAGTAACATTCTCGGGGCGGAGCAGCCCCAGCATTTT CASSNILGAEQPQHF
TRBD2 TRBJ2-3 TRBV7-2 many TGTGCCAGCAGCTTCATCCTAGCGGGAGCTAAAGATACGCAGTATTTT CASSFILAGAKDTQYF
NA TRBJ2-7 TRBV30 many TGTGCCTGGAGTGCAGGGGTAGACGAGCAGTACTTC CAWSAGVDEQYF
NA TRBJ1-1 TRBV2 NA TGTGCCAGCAGTGATTCTCCGGGGAACACTGAAGCTTTCTTT CASSDSPGNTEAFF
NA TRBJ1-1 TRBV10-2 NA TGCGCCAGCAGTCCGGGGACTCCTGAAGCTTTCTTT CASSPGTPEAFF
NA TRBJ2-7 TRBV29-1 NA TGCAGCGTTAGTTGGGGCATAGTCTACGAGCAGTACTTC CSVSWGIVYEQYF
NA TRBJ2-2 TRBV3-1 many TGTGCCAGCAGCCCCGGAGGGGAGCTGTTTTTT CASSPGGELFF
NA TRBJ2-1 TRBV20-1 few TGCAGTGCTAACCGTTTAGGCTCCTACAATGAGCAGTTCTTC CSANRLGSYNEQFF
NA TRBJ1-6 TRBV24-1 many TGTGCCACCAGTGATATAAAGCCGGGACATTTCGGATCACCCCTCCACTTT CATSDIKPGHFGSPLHF
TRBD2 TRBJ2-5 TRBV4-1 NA TGCGCCAGCAGCCCTAGCGGGAGGGCCTTGAGGGAGACCCAGTACTTC CASSPSGRALRETQYF
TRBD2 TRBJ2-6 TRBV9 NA TGTGCCAGCAGCGTACACGGACTAGCGGAAATGTCTGGGGCCAACGTCCTGACTTTC CASSVHGLAEMSGANVLTF
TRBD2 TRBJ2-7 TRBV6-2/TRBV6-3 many TGTGCCAGCGGCACTAGCGGGAGTTACGAGCAGTACTTC CASGTSGSYEQYF
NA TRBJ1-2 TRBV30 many TGTGCCTGGAAGGAGGGAAAGTATGGCTACACCTTC CAWKEGKYGYTF
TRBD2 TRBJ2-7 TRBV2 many TGTGCCAGCACCAAGGAGCTAGCGGAAGAGCAGTACTTC CASTKELAEEQYF
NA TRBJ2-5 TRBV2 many TGTGCCAGCAGTCAAGAGGGGGGAGTGGAGACCCAGTACTTC CASSQEGGVETQYF
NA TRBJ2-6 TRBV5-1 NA TGCGCCAGCAGCTTGGAGCCTATAGGGGGGGCCAACGTCCTGACTTTC CASSLEPIGGANVLTF
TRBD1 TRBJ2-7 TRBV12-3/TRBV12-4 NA TGTGCCAGCAGTTCCGGGGATTCGGGACAGGGGGTGGGAGAGCAGTACTTC CASSSGDSGQGVGEQYF
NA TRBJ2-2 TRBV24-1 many TGTGCCACCAGTGATACTACTAATAACTTCCTGAGGGGGGAGCTGTTTTTT CATSDTTNNFLRGELFF
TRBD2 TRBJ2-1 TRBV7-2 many TGTGCCAGCAGCTTTGGAGCGGGACCAGCCTCCTACAATGAGCAGTTCTTC CASSFGAGPASYNEQFF
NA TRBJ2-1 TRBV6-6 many TGTGCCAGCAGTTACGAGGGACACGGGAGCTCCTACAATGAGCAGTTCTTC CASSYEGHGSSYNEQFF
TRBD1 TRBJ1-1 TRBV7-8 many TGTGCCAGCAGCACGAGGACAGGGGGCGCGACTGAAGCTTTCTTT CASSTRTGGATEAFF
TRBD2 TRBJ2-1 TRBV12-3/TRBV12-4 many TGTGCCAGCAGTTTTAGCGGGACAAAGGGCAATGAGCAGTTCTTC CASSFSGTKGNEQFF
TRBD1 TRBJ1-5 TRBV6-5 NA TGTGCCAACAGTTCCGGGACAGTTAGCAATCAGCCCCAGCATTTT CANSSGTVSNQPQHF
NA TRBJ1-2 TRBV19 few TGTGCCAGTAGAGGGCAGGACTATTATGGCTACACCTTC CASRGQDYYGYTF
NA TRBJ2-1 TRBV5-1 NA TGCGCCAGCAGCTTGGAACTGGTGCCCCACAATGAGCAGTTCTTC CASSLELVPHNEQFF
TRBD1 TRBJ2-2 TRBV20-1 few TGCAGTGCTTCCTCCGGGACAGCTACCGGGGAGCTGTTTTTT CSASSGTATGELFF
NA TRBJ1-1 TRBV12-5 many TGTGCTAGTGGTTTTGGAGGGTCGGACACTGAAGCTTTCTTT CASGFGGSDTEAFF
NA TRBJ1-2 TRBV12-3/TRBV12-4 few TGTGCCAGCAGTTTATTTCTTGAGAACTATGGCTACACCTTC CASSLFLENYGYTF
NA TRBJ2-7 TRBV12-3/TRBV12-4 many TGTGCCAGCAGTTTCCAGGCCCAGCCCCCCTACGAGCAGTACTTC CASSFQAQPPYEQYF
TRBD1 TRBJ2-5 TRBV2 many TGTGCCACCAAAAGGGACAGGGGGCAAGAGACCCAGTACTTC CATKRDRGQETQYF
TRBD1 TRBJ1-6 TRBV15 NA TGTGCCACCAGCCACCGGGACAGGGGCCTAGGGTCCTGTAATTCACCCCTCCACTTT CATSHRDRGLGSCNSPLHF
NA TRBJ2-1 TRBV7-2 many TGTGCCAGCAGCTTAGATCGCTATGAGCAGTTCTTC CASSLDRYEQFF
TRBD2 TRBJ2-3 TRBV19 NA TGTGCCAGTACCTTACGGGCACTAGCGAGAGACACAGATACGCAGTATTTT CASTLRALARDTDTQYF
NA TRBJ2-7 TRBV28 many TGTGCCAGCAGTATCCGGACAGATACCTACGAGCAGTACTTC CASSIRTDTYEQYF
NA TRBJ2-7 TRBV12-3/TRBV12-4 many TGTGCCAGCAGTTTGTGGTTCGGACGGGAGCCCTACGAGCAGTACTTC CASSLWFGREPYEQYF
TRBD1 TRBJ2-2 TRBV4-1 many TGCGCCAGCAGCCAAGAGGGACAGCGGATGTCCGGGGAGCTGTTTTTT CASSQEGQRMSGELFF
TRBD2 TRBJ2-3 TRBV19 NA TGTGCCAGTAGTCCGCCCGGGACTAGGGGAGATACGCAGTATTTT CASSPPGTRGDTQYF
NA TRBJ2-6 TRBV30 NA TGTGCCTGGAGTCCCGGGAGACCCTCTGGGGCCAACGTCCTGACTTTC CAWSPGRPSGANVLTF
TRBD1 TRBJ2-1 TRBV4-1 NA TGCGCCAGCAGCCACCTCACAGGGGTAGCAGAGTACAATGAGCAGTTCTTC CASSHLTGVAEYNEQFF
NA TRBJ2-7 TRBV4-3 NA TGCGCCAGCAGCCAAGGGAAGGGGACGGGAATTTATTACGAGCAGTACTTC CASSQGKGTGIYYEQYF
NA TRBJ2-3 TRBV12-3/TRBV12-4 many TGTGCCAGCAGTTACGGTTCCACAGATACGCAGTATTTT CASSYGSTDTQYF
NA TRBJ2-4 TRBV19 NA TGTGCCAGTTCCCAGGGGGCCAAAAACATTCAGTACTTC CASSQGAKNIQYF